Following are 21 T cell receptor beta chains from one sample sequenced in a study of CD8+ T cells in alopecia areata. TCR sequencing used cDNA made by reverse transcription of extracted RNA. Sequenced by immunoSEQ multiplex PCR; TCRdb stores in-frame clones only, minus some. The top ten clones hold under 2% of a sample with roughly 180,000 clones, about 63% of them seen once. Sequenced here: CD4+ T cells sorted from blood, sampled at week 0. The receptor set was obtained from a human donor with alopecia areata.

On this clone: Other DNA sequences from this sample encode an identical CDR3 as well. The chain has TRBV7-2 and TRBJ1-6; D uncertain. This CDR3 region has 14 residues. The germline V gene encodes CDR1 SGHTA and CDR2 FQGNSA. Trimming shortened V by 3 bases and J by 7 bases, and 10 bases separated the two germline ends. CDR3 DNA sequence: TGTGCCAGCAGCTTGGGCCCACCAAATTCACCCCTCCACTTT. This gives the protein CASSLGPPNSPLHF. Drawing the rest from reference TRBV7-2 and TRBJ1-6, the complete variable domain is GAGVSQSPSNKVTEKGKDVELRCDPISGHTALYWYRQSLGQGLEFLIYFQGNSAPDKSGLPSDRFSAERTGGSVSTLTIQRTQQEDSAVYLCASSLGPPNSPLHFGNGTRLTVT.

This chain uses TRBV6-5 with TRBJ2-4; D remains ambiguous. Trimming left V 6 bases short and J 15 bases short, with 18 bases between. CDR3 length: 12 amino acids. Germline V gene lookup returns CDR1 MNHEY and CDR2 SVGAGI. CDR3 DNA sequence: TGTGCCAGCAGCACTCATCAGACGCGGCGGTACTTC. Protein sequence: CASSTHQTRRYF.

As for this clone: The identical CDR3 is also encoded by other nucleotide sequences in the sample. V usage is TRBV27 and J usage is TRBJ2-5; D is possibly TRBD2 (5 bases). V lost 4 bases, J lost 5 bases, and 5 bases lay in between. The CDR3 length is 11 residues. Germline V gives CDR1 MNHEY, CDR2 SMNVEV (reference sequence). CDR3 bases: TGTGCCAGCAGTTCGGGGGAGACCCAGTACTTC. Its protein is CASSSGETQYF.

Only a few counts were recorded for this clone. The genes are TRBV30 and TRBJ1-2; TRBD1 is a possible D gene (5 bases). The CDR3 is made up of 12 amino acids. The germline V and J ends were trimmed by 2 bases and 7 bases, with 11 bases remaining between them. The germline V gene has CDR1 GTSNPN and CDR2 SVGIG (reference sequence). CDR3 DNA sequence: TGTGCCTGGAGTAGGGACCAACCTGGCTACACCTTC. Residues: CAWSRDQPGYTF.

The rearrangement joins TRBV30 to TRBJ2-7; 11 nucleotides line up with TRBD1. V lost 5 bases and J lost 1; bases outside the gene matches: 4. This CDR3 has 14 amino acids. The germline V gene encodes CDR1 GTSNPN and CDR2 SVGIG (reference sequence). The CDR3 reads CAWSRDRGSYEQYF. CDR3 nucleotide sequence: TGTGCCTGGTCACGGGACAGGGGGTCCTACGAGCAGTACTTC. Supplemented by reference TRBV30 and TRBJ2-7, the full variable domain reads SQTIHQWPATLVQPVGSPLSLECTVEGTSNPNLYWYRQAAGRGLQLLFYSVGIGQISSEVPQNLSASRPQDRQFILSSKKLLLSDSGFYLCAWSRDRGSYEQYFGPGTRLTVT.

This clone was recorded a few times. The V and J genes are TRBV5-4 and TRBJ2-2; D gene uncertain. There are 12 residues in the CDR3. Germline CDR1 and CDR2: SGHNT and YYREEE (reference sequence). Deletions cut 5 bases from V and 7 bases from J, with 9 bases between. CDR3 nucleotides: TGTGCCAGCAGTCGGCGTAGCGGGGAGCTGTTTTTT. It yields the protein CASSRRSGELFF.

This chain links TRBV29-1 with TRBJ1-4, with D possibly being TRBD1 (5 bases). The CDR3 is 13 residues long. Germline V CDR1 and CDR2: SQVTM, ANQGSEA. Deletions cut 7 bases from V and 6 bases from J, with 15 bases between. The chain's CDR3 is CSASGLRDEKLFF. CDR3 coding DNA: TGCAGCGCCTCGGGCCTCAGGGATGAAAAACTGTTTTTT.

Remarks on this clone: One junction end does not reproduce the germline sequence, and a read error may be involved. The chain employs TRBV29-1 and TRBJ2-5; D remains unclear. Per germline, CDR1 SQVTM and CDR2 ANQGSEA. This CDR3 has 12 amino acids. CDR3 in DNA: TGCAGCGTTTTGGGCAGACCAGAGAACCAGTACTTC. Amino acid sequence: CSVLGRPENQYF. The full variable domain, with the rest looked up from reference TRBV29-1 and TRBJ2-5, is SAVISQKPSRDICQRGTSLTIQCQVDSQVTMMFWYRQQPGQSLTLIATANQGSEATYESGFVIDKFPISRPNLTFSTLTVSNMSPEDSSIYLCSVLGRPENQYFGPGTRLLVL.

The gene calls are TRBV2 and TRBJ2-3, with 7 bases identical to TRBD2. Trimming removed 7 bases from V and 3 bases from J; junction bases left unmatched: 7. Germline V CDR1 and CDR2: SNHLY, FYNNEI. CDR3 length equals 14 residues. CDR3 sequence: CASTPPGGTDTQYF. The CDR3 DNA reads TGTGCCAGCACCCCCCCCGGGGGGACAGATACGCAGTATTTT. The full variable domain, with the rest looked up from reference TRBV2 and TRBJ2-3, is EPEVTQTPSHQVTQMGQEVILRCVPISNHLYFYWYRQILGQKVEFLVSFYNNEISEKSEIFDDQFSVERPDGSNFTLKIRSTKLEDSAMYFCASTPPGGTDTQYFGPGTRLTVL.

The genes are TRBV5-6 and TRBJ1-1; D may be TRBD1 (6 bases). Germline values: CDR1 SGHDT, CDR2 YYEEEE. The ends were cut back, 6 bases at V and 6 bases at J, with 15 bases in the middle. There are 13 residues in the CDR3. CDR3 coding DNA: TGTGCCAGCACCTGGGGCAGGGGCCCTGAAGCTTTCTTT. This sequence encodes CASTWGRGPEAFF.

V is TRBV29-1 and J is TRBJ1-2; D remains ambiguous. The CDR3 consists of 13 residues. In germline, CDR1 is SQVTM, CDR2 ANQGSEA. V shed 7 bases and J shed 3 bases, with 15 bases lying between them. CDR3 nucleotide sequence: TGCAGCGGGGGTACGAGACTTGACTATGGCTACACCTTC. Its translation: CSGGTRLDYGYTF.

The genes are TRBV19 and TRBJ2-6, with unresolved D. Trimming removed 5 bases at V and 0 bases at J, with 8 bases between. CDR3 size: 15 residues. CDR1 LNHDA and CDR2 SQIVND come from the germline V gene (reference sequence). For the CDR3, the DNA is TGTGCCAGTAGTTCCCTGCTCTCTGGGGCCAACGTCCTGACTTTC. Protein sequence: CASSSLLSGANVLTF.

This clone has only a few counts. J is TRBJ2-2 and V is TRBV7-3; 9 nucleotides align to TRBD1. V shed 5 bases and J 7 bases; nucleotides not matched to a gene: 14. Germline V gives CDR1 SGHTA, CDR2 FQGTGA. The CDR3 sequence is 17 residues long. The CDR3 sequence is CASSKKPRTGEGGELFF. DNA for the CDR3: TGTGCCAGCAGCAAAAAGCCTCGGACAGGGGAGGGCGGGGAGCTGTTTTTT.

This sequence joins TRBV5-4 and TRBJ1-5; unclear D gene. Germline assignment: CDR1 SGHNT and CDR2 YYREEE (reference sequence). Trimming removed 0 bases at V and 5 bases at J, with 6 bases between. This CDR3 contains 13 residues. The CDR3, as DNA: TGTGCCAGCAGCTTGGCCCCTGATCAGCCCCAGCATTTT. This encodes CASSLAPDQPQHF.

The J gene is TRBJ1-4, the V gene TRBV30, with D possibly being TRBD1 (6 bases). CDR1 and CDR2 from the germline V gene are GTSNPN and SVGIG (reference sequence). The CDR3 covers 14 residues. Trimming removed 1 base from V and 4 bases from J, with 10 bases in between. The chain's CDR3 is CAWSGQGGNEKLFF. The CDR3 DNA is TGTGCCTGGAGTGGACAAGGGGGTAATGAAAAACTGTTTTTT. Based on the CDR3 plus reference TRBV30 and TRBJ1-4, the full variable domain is SQTIHQWPATLVQPVGSPLSLECTVEGTSNPNLYWYRQAAGRGLQLLFYSVGIGQISSEVPQNLSASRPQDRQFILSSKKLLLSDSGFYLCAWSGQGGNEKLFFGSGTQLSVL.

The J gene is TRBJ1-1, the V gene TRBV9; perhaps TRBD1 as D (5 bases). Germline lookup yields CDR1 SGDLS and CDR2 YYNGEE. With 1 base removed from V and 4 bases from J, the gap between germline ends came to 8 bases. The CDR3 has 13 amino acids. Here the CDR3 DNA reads TGTGCCAGCAGCGTACAGGGAAGCACTGAAGCTTTCTTT. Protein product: CASSVQGSTEAFF.

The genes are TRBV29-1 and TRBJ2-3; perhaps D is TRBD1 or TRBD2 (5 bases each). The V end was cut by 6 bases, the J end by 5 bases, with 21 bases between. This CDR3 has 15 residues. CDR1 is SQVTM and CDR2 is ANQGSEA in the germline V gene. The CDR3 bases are TGCAGCGTCCACCGGGACGAAGATCGCATAGATACGCAGTATTTT. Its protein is CSVHRDEDRIDTQYF.

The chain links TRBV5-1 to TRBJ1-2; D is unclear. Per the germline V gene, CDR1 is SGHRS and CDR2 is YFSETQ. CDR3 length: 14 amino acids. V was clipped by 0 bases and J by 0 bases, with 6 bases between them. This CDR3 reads CASSLDSTNYGYTF. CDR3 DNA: TGCGCCAGCAGCTTGGACAGTACTAACTATGGCTACACCTTC.

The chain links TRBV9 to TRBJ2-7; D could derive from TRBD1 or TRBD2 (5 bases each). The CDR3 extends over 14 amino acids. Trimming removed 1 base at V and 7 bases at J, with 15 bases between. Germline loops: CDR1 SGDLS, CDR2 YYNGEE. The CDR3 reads CASSVFEGQREQYF. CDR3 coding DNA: TGTGCCAGCAGCGTATTCGAGGGGCAGAGGGAGCAGTACTTC.

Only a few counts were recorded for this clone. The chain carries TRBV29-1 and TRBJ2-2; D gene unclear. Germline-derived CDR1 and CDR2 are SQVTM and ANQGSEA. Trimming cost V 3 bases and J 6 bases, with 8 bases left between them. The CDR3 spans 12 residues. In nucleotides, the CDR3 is TGCAGCGTTGAGGCCCTCCCCGGGGAGCTGTTTTTT. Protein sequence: CSVEALPGELFF.

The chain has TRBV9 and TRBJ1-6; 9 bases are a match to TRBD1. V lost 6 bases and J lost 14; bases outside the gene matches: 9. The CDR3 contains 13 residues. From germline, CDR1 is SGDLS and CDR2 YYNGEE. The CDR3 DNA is TGTGCCAGCACCGGACAGGGGAATCGGGCCCTCCACTTT. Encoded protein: CASTGQGNRALHF.